The 25 T cell receptor beta chains in this list originate from one sample, sequenced in a study of early stage breast cancer tumors. Sequencing used immunoSEQ multiplex PCR; TCRdb keeps in-frame clones, though not all of them. The sample lists about 72,000 clones, 65% to 80% occurring once. The sequencing sample was made of blood. The receptor source for this set is a person aged 55-75 years with breast cancer.

The rearrangement links TRBV6-5 to TRBJ2-7; possibly TRBD1 for D (6 bases). Trimming removed 2 bases from V and 6 bases from J, with 8 bases in between. CDR1 MNHEY and CDR2 SVGAGI come from the germline V gene. The CDR3 length is 12 residues. CDR3 DNA sequence: TGTGCCAGCAGTTACGGGGGCGGCGAGCAGTACTTC. It encodes CASSYGGGEQYF.

A single count supports this clone. The rearrangement links TRBV5-4 to TRBJ2-5; D is uncertain. V was cut by 0 bases and J by 4 bases, with 4 bases left in between. Per the germline V gene, CDR1 is SGHNT and CDR2 is YYREEE (reference sequence). CDR3 length: 12 amino acids. The CDR3 loop reads CASSLDRETQYF. The CDR3 nucleotides are TGTGCCAGCAGCTTGGACAGAGAGACCCAGTACTTC. The complete variable domain, with remaining parts taken from reference TRBV5-4 and TRBJ2-5, reads ETGVTQSPTHLIKTRGQQVTLRCSSQSGHNTVSWYQQALGQGPQFIFQYYREEENGRGNFPPRFSGLQFPNYSSELNVNALELDDSALYLCASSLDRETQYFGPGTRLLVL.

The chain carries TRBV7-2 and TRBJ2-1; no definite D call. This CDR3 spans 15 amino acids. Trimming removed 0 bases at V and 0 bases at J, with 6 bases between. CDR1 SGHTA and CDR2 FQGNSA come from the germline V gene. CDR3 residues: CASSLAHSSYNEQFF. The CDR3 DNA reads TGTGCCAGCAGCTTAGCGCATAGCTCCTACAATGAGCAGTTCTTC. Full variable domain (missing parts from reference TRBV7-2 and TRBJ2-1): GAGVSQSPSNKVTEKGKDVELRCDPISGHTALYWYRQSLGQGLEFLIYFQGNSAPDKSGLPSDRFSAERTGGSVSTLTIQRTQQEDSAVYLCASSLAHSSYNEQFFGPGTRLTVL.

The chain couples TRBV5-1 to TRBJ1-1, with unresolved D. The V gene's germline CDR1 is SGHRS and CDR2 YFSETQ. V was clipped by 1 base and J by 2 bases, with 12 bases between them. The CDR3 consists of 15 residues. The DNA of the CDR3 is TGCGCCAGCAGCTTGAATACAGCTGCTAACACTGAAGCTTTCTTT. The encoded protein is CASSLNTAANTEAFF.

The rearrangement links TRBV9 to TRBJ1-2, with 7 positions matching TRBD1. V was pared by 3 bases and J by 6 bases, with 8 bases of the junction left unmatched. The CDR3 sequence is 14 residues long. CDR1 is SGDLS, CDR2 YYNGEE, per germline. The CDR3 nucleotides are TGTGCCAGCAGCGCCCGACAGGGTAAGGATGGCTACACCTTC. It translates to CASSARQGKDGYTF.

This chain joins TRBV11-2 and TRBJ2-2; D not resolved. The CDR3 totals 15 residues. The V end lost 5 bases, the J end lost 5 bases, and 15 bases lay between the germline ends. Germline V gives CDR1 SGHAT, CDR2 FQNNGV. The CDR3 spells CASSPRGDPTGELFF. Written as DNA, the CDR3 is TGTGCCAGCAGCCCTCGCGGAGACCCAACCGGGGAGCTGTTTTTT. Variable domain in full (rest from reference TRBV11-2 and TRBJ2-2): EAGVAQSPRYKIIEKRQSVAFWCNPISGHATLYWYQQILGQGPKLLIQFQNNGVVDDSQLPKDRFSAERLKGVDSTLKIQPAKLEDSAVYLCASSPRGDPTGELFFGEGSRLTVL.

J is TRBJ2-2 and V is TRBV5-8, with 7 bases fitting TRBD1. The V gene's germline CDR1 is SGHTS and CDR2 YDEGEE. J was trimmed by 0 bases and V by 4 bases; bases with no gene match: 6. The CDR3 is 16 residues long. DNA of the CDR3: TGTGCCAGCAGCCGAGTAGGGGGCGCGAACACCGGGGAGCTGTTTTTT. Translation gives CASSRVGGANTGELFF.

V usage is TRBV5-1 and J usage is TRBJ1-2; no firm D call. The CDR3 covers 13 residues. CDR1 is SGHRS and CDR2 is YFSETQ in the germline V gene. V lost 0 bases to trimming and J lost 1 base, with 4 bases between them. Written as DNA, the CDR3 is TGCGCCAGCAGCTTGGCGGTTAACTATGGCTACACCTTC. Protein: CASSLAVNYGYTF.

The J gene is TRBJ1-2, the V gene TRBV28; no reliable D call. V shed 2 bases and J shed 8 bases, with 12 bases lying between them. The CDR3 covers 13 residues. Germline loops: CDR1 MDHEN, CDR2 SYDVKM. DNA for the CDR3: TGTGCCAGCAGTTTACTCCTAGCCGTAGGCTACACCTTC. It encodes CASSLLLAVGYTF.

This chain links TRBV5-4 with TRBJ2-7; TRBD1 is a possible D gene (5 bases). CDR1 is SGHNT, CDR2 YYREEE, per germline (reference sequence). V was trimmed by 3 bases and J by 3 bases, leaving 16 bases between them. This CDR3 comprises 15 residues. DNA of the CDR3: TGTGCCAGCAGCTCCATGGATAGGGGTGGCTACGAGCAGTACTTC. This sequence encodes CASSSMDRGGYEQYF.

The CDR3 loop is CASSYYGGRGGDTQYF. In DNA, the CDR3 is TGTGCCAGCAGTTACTACGGGGGAAGAGGAGGAGATACGCAGTATTTT. The rearrangement uses TRBV6-6 and TRBJ2-3, with D tentatively TRBD2 (6 bases). Trimming pared 1 base from V and 5 bases from J, leaving 16 bases between. Germline loops: CDR1 MNHNY, CDR2 SVGAGI (reference sequence). The CDR3 sequence is 16 residues long.

The chain is built from TRBV30 and TRBJ2-7; D tentatively fits TRBD1 or TRBD2 (5 bases each). This CDR3 is 13 amino acids long. The germline V gene encodes CDR1 GTSNPN and CDR2 SVGIG (reference sequence). V lost 0 bases to trimming and J lost 3 bases, with 9 bases between them. In DNA form, the CDR3 reads TGTGCCTGGAGTGTACTGAGGGGCTACGAGCAGTACTTC. Translated: CAWSVLRGYEQYF. Full variable domain (missing parts from reference TRBV30 and TRBJ2-7): SQTIHQWPATLVQPVGSPLSLECTVEGTSNPNLYWYRQAAGRGLQLLFYSVGIGQISSEVPQNLSASRPQDRQFILSSKKLLLSDSGFYLCAWSVLRGYEQYFGPGTRLTVT.

The chain uses TRBV6-1 and TRBJ1-1, with D possibly being TRBD1 (5 bases). Looked up from germline, CDR1 is MNHNS and CDR2 is SASEGT. CDR3 length equals 15 residues. Between the trimmed V and J ends, which lost 4 bases and 3 bases, there was a span of 15 bases. CDR3 protein: CASSVRPSGDTEAFF. CDR3 DNA: TGTGCCAGCAGTGTCCGCCCCTCGGGGGACACTGAAGCTTTCTTT.

The chain combines TRBV7-9 with TRBJ2-1, with 7 bases that match TRBD2. CDR3 length: 15 amino acids. V trimming: 5 bases; J trimming: 4 bases; junction bases outside the gene matches: 8. Germline V gene lookup returns CDR1 SEHNR and CDR2 FQNEAQ (reference sequence). This CDR3 is CASSPMGGSYNEQFF. The CDR3 coding sequence is TGTGCCAGCAGCCCAATGGGCGGGAGTTACAATGAGCAGTTCTTC.

CDR3 nucleotide sequence: TGTGCCAGCTCACCGACCCTAGGAGTCGAGCAGTACTTC. This sequence encodes CASSPTLGVEQYF. The chain uses TRBV18 and TRBJ2-7; D gene uncertain. The length of the CDR3 is 13 residues. Trimming cost V 3 bases and J 6 bases, with 12 bases left between them. Germline V gene data show CDR1 as KGHSH and CDR2 as LQKENI.

The J gene is TRBJ1-5, the V gene TRBV19; D unresolved. The CDR3 is 14 residues long. V shed 5 bases and J shed 7 bases, with 15 bases lying between them. Germline V gene lookup returns CDR1 LNHDA and CDR2 SQIVND (reference sequence). The CDR3 loop is CASSLAVAGQPQHF. The CDR3 DNA reads as TGTGCCAGTAGTTTAGCGGTTGCGGGACAGCCCCAGCATTTT. The full variable domain, its missing parts supplied by reference TRBV19 and TRBJ1-5, is DGGITQSPKYLFRKEGQNVTLSCEQNLNHDAMYWYRQDPGQGLRLIYYSQIVNDFQKGDIAEGYSVSREKKESFPLTVTSAQKNPTAFYLCASSLAVAGQPQHFGDGTRLSIL.

The chain employs TRBV5-1 and TRBJ1-4, with TRBD1 matching over 8 bases. Per the germline V gene, CDR1 is SGHRS and CDR2 is YFSETQ. Unmatched junction bases numbered 3, after V lost 3 bases and J lost 5 bases. The CDR3 has 14 residues. The CDR3 spells CASSSTGGNEKLFF. As DNA, the CDR3 is TGCGCCAGCAGCTCAACAGGGGGGAATGAAAAACTGTTTTTT. Together with reference TRBV5-1 and TRBJ1-4, the CDR3 gives the full variable domain: KAGVTQTPRYLIKTRGQQVTLSCSPISGHRSVSWYQQTPGQGLQFLFEYFSETQRNKGNFPGRFSGRQFSNSRSEMNVSTLELGDSALYLCASSSTGGNEKLFFGSGTQLSVL.

In regard to this clone: This sample also contains other DNA sequences that code for the same CDR3. This sequence joins TRBV6-5 and TRBJ1-5; the D is unclear. The CDR3 has 15 residues. Germline CDR1 MNHEY, CDR2 SVGAGI. Between the trimmed V and J ends, which lost 2 bases and 1 base, there was a span of 9 bases. The CDR3 loop reads CASSYGPGSNQPQHF. CDR3 DNA: TGTGCCAGCAGTTACGGCCCAGGCAGCAATCAGCCCCAGCATTTT.

The chain has TRBV18 and TRBJ1-2; 8 nucleotides agree with TRBD1. With V trimmed by 3 bases and J by 4 bases, 7 bases remained unmatched. In germline, CDR1 is KGHSH, CDR2 LQKENI. This CDR3 contains 15 residues. Written as DNA, the CDR3 is TGTGCCAGCTCACCTACCAGGGGGCAAGGCTATGGCTACACCTTC. Protein: CASSPTRGQGYGYTF.

V gene TRBV19 combines with J gene TRBJ2-7, with D possibly being TRBD1 or TRBD2 (5 bases each). This CDR3 contains 13 residues. The germline gives CDR1 LNHDA, CDR2 SQIVND (reference sequence). With 2 bases removed from V and 3 bases from J, the gap between germline ends came to 8 bases. The CDR3 nucleotides read TGTGCCAGTAGTATATATGGGGGCTACGAGCAGTACTTC. Translating it yields CASSIYGGYEQYF. Supplemented by reference TRBV19 and TRBJ2-7, the full variable domain reads DGGITQSPKYLFRKEGQNVTLSCEQNLNHDAMYWYRQDPGQGLRLIYYSQIVNDFQKGDIAEGYSVSREKKESFPLTVTSAQKNPTAFYLCASSIYGGYEQYFGPGTRLTVT.

The V gene is TRBV15, the J gene TRBJ2-5, with D maybe TRBD1 (6 bases). Trimming removed 1 base from V and 3 bases from J, with 6 bases in between. This CDR3 has 13 residues. Germline V lookup: CDR1 LNHNV, CDR2 YYDKDF (reference sequence). The CDR3 DNA reads TGTGCCACCAGCAGAGGGACAGAAGAGACCCAGTACTTC. This encodes CATSRGTEETQYF.

The CDR3 loop reads CASSPNPAGQNIQYF. DNA of the CDR3: TGTGCCAGTAGTCCCAACCCAGCGGGGCAGAACATTCAGTACTTC. This chain joins TRBV19 and TRBJ2-4, with 7 bases identical to TRBD2. The CDR3 contains 15 residues. J was trimmed by 7 bases and V by 5 bases; bases with no gene match: 11. The germline V gene encodes CDR1 LNHDA and CDR2 SQIVND (reference sequence). The variable domain in full, with the rest retrieved from reference TRBV19 and TRBJ2-4, is DGGITQSPKYLFRKEGQNVTLSCEQNLNHDAMYWYRQDPGQGLRLIYYSQIVNDFQKGDIAEGYSVSREKKESFPLTVTSAQKNPTAFYLCASSPNPAGQNIQYFGAGTRLSVL.

The rearrangement joins TRBV6-1 to TRBJ1-2; D might be TRBD1 (6 bases). The CDR3 sequence is 15 residues long. V dropped 6 bases and J dropped 6 bases, with 20 bases sitting between them. Germline loops: CDR1 MNHNS, CDR2 SASEGT. CDR3 sequence reads: CASRGGCGTSDGYTF. CDR3 in DNA: TGTGCCAGCAGAGGGGGGTGTGGGACATCGGATGGCTACACCTTC.

The chain employs TRBV2 and TRBJ2-5; weak D call: TRBD2 (6 bases). CDR1 and CDR2 from the germline V gene are SNHLY and FYNNEI. CDR3 length equals 13 residues. Trimming cost V 8 bases and J 5 bases, with 15 bases left between them. DNA for the CDR3: TGTGCCAGCGGTTCCGGGGGACGCGAGACCCAGTACTTC. Translated: CASGSGGRETQYF.

The table lists this clone with a count of one. The V and J genes are TRBV28 and TRBJ1-5; D might be TRBD1 (5 bases). Germline V CDR1 and CDR2: MDHEN, SYDVKM. This CDR3 is 15 amino acids long. Trimming took 8 bases from V and 3 from J, leaving 17 bases between them. CDR3 bases: TGTGCCAGCCTACCTGGGGGTCAGTTCAATCAGCCCCAGCATTTT. It specifies CASLPGGQFNQPQHF.